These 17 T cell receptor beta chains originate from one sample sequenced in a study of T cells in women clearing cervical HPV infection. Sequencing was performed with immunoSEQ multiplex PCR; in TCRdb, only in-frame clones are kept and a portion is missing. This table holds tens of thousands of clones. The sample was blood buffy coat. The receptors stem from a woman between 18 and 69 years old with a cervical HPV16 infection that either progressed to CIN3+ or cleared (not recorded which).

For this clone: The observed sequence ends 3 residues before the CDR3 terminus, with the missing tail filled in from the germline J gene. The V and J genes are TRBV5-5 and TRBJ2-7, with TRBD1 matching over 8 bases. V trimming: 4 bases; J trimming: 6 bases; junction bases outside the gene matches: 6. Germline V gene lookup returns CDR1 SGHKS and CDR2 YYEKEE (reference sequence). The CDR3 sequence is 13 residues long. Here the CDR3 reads CASSPGGGVEQYF. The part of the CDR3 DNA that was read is TGTGCCAGCAGCCCAGGGGGCGGGGTCGAG.

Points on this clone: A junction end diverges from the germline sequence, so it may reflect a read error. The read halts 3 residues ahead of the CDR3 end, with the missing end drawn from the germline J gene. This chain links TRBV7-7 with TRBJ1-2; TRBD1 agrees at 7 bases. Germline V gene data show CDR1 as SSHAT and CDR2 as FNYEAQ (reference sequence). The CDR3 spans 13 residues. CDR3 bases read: TGTGCTAGCAGCCCGGGACAGACAGATACC. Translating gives CASSPGQTDT. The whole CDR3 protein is CASSPGQTDTYTF. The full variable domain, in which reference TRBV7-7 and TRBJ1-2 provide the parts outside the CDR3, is GAGVSQSPRYKVTKRGQDVTLRCDPISSHATLYWYQQALGQGPEFLTYFNYEAQPDKSGLPSDRFSAERPEGSISTLTIQRTEQRDSAMYRCASSPGQTDTYTFGSGTRLTVV.

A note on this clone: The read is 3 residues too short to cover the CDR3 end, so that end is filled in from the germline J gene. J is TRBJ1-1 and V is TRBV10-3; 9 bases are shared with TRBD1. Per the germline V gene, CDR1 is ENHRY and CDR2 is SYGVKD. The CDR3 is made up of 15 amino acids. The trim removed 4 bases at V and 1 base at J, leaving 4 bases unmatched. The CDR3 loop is CAISVGTGRNTEAFF. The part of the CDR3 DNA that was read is TGTGCCATCAGTGTAGGGACAGGGAGGAACACTGAA.

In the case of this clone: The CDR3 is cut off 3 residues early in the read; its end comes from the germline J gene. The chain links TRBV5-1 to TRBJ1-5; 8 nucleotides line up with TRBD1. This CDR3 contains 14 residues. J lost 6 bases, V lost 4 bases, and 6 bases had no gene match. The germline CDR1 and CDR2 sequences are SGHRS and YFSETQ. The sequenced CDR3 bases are TGCGCCAGCAGCCACGGACAGGGCGGTCAGCCC. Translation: CASSHGQGGQP. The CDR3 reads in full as CASSHGQGGQPQHF.

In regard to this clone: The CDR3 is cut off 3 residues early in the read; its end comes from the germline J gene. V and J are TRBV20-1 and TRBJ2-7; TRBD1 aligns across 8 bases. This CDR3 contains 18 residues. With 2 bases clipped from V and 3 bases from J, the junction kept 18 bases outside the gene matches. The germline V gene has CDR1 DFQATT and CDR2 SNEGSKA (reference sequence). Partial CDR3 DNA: TGCAGTGCTAGACCGGACAGGGTTGAAGCCCCATGGGGCTACGAG. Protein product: CSARPDRVEAPWGYE. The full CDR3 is CSARPDRVEAPWGYEQYF.

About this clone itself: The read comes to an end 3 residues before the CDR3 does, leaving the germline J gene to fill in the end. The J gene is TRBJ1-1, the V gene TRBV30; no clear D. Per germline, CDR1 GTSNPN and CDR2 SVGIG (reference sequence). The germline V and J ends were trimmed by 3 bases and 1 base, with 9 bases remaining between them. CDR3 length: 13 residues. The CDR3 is CAWSMAENTEAFF. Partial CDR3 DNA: TGTGCCTGGAGCATGGCAGAGAACACTGAA.

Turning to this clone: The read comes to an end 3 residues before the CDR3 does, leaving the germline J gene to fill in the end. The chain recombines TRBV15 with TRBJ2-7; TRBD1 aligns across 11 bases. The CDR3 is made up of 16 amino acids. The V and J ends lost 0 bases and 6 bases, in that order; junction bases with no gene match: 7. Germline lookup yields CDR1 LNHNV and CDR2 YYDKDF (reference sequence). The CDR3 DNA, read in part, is TGTGCCACCAGCAGAGATCGGACAGGGGGCTCAGCCGAG. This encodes CATSRDRTGGSAE. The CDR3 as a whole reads CATSRDRTGGSAEQYF. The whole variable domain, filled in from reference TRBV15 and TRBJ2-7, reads DAMVIQNPRYQVTQFGKPVTLSCSQTLNHNVMYWYQQKSSQAPKLLFHYYDKDFNNEADTPDNFQSRRPNTSFCFLDIRSPGLGDTAMYLCATSRDRTGGSAEQYFGPGTRLTVT.

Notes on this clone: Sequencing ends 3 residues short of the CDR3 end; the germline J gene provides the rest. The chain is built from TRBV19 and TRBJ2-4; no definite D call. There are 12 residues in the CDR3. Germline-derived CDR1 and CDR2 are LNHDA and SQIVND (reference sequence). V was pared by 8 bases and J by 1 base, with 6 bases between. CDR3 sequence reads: CASSVAKNIQYF. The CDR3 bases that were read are TGTGCCAGTTCGGTGGCCAAAAACATT. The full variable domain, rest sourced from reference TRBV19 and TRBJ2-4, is DGGITQSPKYLFRKEGQNVTLSCEQNLNHDAMYWYRQDPGQGLRLIYYSQIVNDFQKGDIAEGYSVSREKKESFPLTVTSAQKNPTAFYLCASSVAKNIQYFGAGTRLSVL.

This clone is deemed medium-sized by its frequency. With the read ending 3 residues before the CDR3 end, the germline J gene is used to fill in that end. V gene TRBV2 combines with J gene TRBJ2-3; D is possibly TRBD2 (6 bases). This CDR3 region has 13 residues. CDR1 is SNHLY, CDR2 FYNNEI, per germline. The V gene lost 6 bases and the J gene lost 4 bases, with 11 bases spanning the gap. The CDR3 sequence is CASRWTNSDTQYF. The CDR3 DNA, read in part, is TGTGCCAGCAGATGGACTAATTCAGATACG.

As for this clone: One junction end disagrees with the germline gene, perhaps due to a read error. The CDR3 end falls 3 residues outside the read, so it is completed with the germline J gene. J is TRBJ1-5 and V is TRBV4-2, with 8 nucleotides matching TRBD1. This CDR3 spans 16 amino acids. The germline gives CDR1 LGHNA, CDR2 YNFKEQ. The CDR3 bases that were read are TGCGCCAGCAGCCAAGAACGCAGGGGGCGAAATCAGCCC. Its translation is CASSQERRGRNQP. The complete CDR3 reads CASSQERRGRNQPQHF.

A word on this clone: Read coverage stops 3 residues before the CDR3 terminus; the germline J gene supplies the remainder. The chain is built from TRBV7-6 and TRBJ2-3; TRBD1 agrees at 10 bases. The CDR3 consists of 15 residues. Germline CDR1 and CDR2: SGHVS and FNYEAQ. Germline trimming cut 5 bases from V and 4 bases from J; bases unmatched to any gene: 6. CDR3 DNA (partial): TGTGCCAGCAGCGCCCGGGACAGGGGTTCAGATACG. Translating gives CASSARDRGSDT. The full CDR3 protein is CASSARDRGSDTQYF.

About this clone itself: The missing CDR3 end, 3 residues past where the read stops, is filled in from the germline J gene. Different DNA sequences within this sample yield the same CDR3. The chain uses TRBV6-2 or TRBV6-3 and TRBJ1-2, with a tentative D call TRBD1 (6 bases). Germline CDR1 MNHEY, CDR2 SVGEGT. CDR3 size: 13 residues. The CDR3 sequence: CASRRTADGGYTF. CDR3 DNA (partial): TGTGCCAGCAGGAGGACAGCGGATGGCGGC.

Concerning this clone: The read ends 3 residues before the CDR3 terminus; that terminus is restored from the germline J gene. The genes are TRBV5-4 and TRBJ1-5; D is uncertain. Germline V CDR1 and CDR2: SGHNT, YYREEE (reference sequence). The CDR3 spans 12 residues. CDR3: CASSLGQLPQHF. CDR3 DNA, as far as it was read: TGTGCCAGCAGCTTGGGGCAGTTACCC.

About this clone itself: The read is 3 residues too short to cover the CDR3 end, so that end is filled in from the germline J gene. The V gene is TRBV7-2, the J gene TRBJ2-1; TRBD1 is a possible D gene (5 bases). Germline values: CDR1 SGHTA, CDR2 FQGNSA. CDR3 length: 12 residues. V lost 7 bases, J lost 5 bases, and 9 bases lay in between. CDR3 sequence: CASTGLHNEQFF. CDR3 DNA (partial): TGTGCCAGCACAGGGCTCCACAATGAG. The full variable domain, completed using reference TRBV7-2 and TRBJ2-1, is GAGVSQSPSNKVTEKGKDVELRCDPISGHTALYWYRQSLGQGLEFLIYFQGNSAPDKSGLPSDRFSAERTGGSVSTLTIQRTQQEDSAVYLCASTGLHNEQFFGPGTRLTVL.

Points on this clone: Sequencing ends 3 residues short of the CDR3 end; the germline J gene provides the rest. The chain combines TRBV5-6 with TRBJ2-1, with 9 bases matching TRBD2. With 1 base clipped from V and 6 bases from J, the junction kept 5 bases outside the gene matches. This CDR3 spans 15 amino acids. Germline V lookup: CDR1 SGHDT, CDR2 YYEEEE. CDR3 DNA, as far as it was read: TGTGCCAGCAGCTTGTGGGCGGGGGGGTTCAATGAG. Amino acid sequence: CASSLWAGGFNE. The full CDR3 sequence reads CASSLWAGGFNEQFF.

The CDR3: CASSPGQGFSPLHF. The part of the CDR3 DNA that was read is TGTGCCAGCAGCCCGGGACAGGGTTTCTCACCC. The chain uses TRBV7-3 and TRBJ1-6; 9 bases map to TRBD1. The read stops 3 residues short of the end of the CDR3; the missing end is completed from the germline J gene. The CDR3 contains 14 residues. Per the germline V gene, CDR1 is SGHTA and CDR2 is FQGTGA. V lost 5 bases, J lost 10 bases, and 6 bases stayed unmatched.

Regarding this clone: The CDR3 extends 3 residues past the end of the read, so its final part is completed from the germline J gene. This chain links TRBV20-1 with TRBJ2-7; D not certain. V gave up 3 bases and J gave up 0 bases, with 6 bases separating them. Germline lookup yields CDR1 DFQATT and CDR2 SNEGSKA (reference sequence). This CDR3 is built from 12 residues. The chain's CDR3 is CSASGFSYEQYF. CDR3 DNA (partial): TGCAGTGCTAGCGGGTTCTCCTACGAG.